This T cell receptor (beta chain) was sequenced in a study of T-cell memory formation after mild COVID-19 (dated by TCRdb to about 2021). Broadly, across the study: TCR sequence clusters from the two donors were found to be largely donor specific. In a couple of donors, T-cell clones that expanded and contracted after mild COVID-19 were followed by sequencing TCRalpha and TCRbeta repertoires longitudinally. Two young, previously healthy adult volunteers, one female and one male, were included in the cohort.

A word on this clonotype: This clone's antigen is unknown. Per-nucleotide qualities are absent, and no much larger clonotype sits a single base away.

CDR1 GTSNPN and CDR2 SVGIG are derived from the germline V gene (reference sequence). Deletion took 3 bases off V and 1 base off J, with a span of 9 bases between the germline ends. The cysteine opens and the phenylalanine closes a CDR3 of 14 amino acids. Only the CDR3 part of the read is kept: 42 bases, read in frame from the first base. The sequencing machine was an Illumina NovaSeq 6000. cDNA libraries for TCRalpha and TCRbeta were prepared by 5'RACE using constant-segment primers, with sample barcodes and unique molecular identifiers added. Trizol reagent was used to extract RNA from every sample. The libraries were amplified in two PCR steps, and the second step added a second sample barcode and Illumina TruSeq adapters. Sequencing of libraries was performed on an Illumina NovaSeq with 2 x 150 bp paired-end reads. Processing in the source paper ran as follows. The reads were demultiplexed and collapsed into UMI-guided consensus sequences using migec v1.2.7. Using mixcr v2.1.11, the UMI consensuses were aligned to TRA and TRB V and J templates and assembled into clonotypes. A clonotype was counted as expanded or contracted only when both edgeR and NoisET called the clonotype significant, with the noise models trained on biological replicates. For edgeR calls, the thresholds were a false discovery rate-adjusted p below 0.01 and a log2 fold-change of 1. As an exploratory analysis of dynamics, max-normalized trajectories of the 1000 most abundant clonotypes were examined by PCA with hierarchical clustering. The CD4 or CD8 phenotype of responding clones was assigned using the separately sequenced CD4+ and CD8+ repertoires. TCRdb reprocessed the public reads (quality trimming at Q25 with fastp, clone calling with MiXCR) and kept in-frame beta chains. Each entry merges the rows of one CDR3 protein and shows their most common DNA and genes. TCRdb, not the original authors, processed these V and J calls. This sample is represented by 400,000 or so distinct CDR3 sequences; 20% of them were singletons. 7.5% to 10% of the sample goes to the ten largest clones.

Overall results and qualifications from the work: SARS-CoV-2 specificity was not confirmed for the second-wave clones peaking on day 37. Only a couple of mild cases were covered by the study, and larger cohorts that include severe cases with pre-infection samples were considered necessary. Balanced CD4/CD8 phenotypes were observed for clones contracting from day 15 to 85, whereas a bias towards CD4+ was observed for a second wave of clones expanding from day 15 to 37. Some responding clones were found in pre-infection memory, which suggests that pre-existing cross-reactive memory T cells took part in the SARS-CoV-2 response. Contracting CD4+ clones were located mainly in the CM and EM memory subsets, whereas CD8+ clones were found to be enriched in EMRA.

Ficoll-Paque density gradient centrifugation was the method used to isolate PBMCs. The chain is assembled from TRBV30 and TRBJ2-2, with TRBD2 as a weak D call on 5 bases. The source of this sequence is an adult woman who had mild COVID-19 (a few samples of this study predate the infection). The sample titles of this study are shuffled in the database, so cell type and time point are left out; the donor was told from shared clones. Sequencing was done on a sample of PBMCs or a T cell subset sorted from them (not recorded which). The CDR3 reads CAWSRGMNTGELFF. The bases are TGTGCCTGGAGCCGGGGTATGAACACCGGGGAGCTGTTTTTT.